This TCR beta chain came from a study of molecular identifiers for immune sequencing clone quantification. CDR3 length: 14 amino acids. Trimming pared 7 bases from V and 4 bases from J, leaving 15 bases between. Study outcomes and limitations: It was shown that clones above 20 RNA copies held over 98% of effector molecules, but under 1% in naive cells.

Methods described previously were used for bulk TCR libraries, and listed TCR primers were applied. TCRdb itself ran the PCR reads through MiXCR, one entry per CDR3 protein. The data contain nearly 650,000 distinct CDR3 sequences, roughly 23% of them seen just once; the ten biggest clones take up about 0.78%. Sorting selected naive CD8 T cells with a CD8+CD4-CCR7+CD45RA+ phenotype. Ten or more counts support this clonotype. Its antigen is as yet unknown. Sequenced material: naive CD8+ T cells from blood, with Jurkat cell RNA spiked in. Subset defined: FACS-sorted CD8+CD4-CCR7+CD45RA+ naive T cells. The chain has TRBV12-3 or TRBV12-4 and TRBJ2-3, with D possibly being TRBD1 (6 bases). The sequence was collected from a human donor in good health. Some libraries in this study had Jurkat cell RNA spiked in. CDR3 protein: CASKASGASDTQYF. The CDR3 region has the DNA TGTGCCAGCAAAGCGTCAGGGGCCTCAGATACGCAGTATTTT.